One and the same sample provided the 24 T cell receptor beta chains below, sequenced in a study of blood T cell repertoires in COVID-19. Clones were sequenced by immunoSEQ multiplex PCR, and TCRdb holds only the in-frame ones, with some missing. The sample has more than 100,000 clones, nearly 85% seen once. Sample: peripheral blood. The origin of the receptors is a human donor in a cohort sampled during active or convalescent COVID-19.

V is TRBV7-2 and J is TRBJ2-1; tentatively, D is TRBD1 (6 bases). Germline V gene sequence: CDR1 SGHTA, CDR2 FQGNSA. The V gene lost 4 bases and the J gene lost 4 bases, with 14 bases spanning the gap. The CDR3 loop spans 15 amino acids. The CDR3 DNA reads TGTGCCAGCAGCTCGAATGGGGGCAGGTACAATGAGCAGTTCTTC. The encoded protein is CASSSNGGRYNEQFF.

CDR3 coding DNA: TGTGCCAGCAGTTACCGGGGGAATCAGCCCCAGCATTTT. This codes for CASSYRGNQPQHF. The chain joins TRBV6-6 to TRBJ1-5; D is perhaps TRBD1 (5 bases). This CDR3 has 13 amino acids. CDR1 is MNHNY, CDR2 SVGAGI, per germline (reference sequence). The ends were cut back, 2 bases at V and 4 bases at J, with 6 bases in the middle.

This sequence joins TRBV5-1 and TRBJ1-2; unclear D gene. V dropped 0 bases and J dropped 4 bases, with 7 bases sitting between them. There are 13 residues in the CDR3. Germline CDR1 and CDR2: SGHRS and YFSETQ. CDR3 sequence: CASSLAGIYGYTF. In nucleotides, the CDR3 is TGCGCCAGCAGCTTGGCCGGGATCTATGGCTACACCTTC.

This chain joins TRBV5-1 and TRBJ2-3; possibly TRBD1 for D (6 bases). The CDR3 loop spans 16 amino acids. The germline V gene encodes CDR1 SGHRS and CDR2 YFSETQ. The germline V and J ends were trimmed by 4 bases and 0 bases, with 15 bases remaining between them. This CDR3 reads CASSVHRDTSTDTQYF. Here the CDR3 DNA reads TGCGCCAGCAGCGTACACAGGGATACGAGCACAGATACGCAGTATTTT.

The CDR3 sequence: CASSEAHTSYGYTF. The CDR3 DNA reads TGTGCCAGCAGTGAAGCGCACACCTCCTATGGCTACACCTTC. The V and J genes are TRBV6-1 and TRBJ1-2; D unresolved. The V and J ends lost 0 bases and 4 bases respectively, with 9 bases between them. Germline-derived CDR1 and CDR2 are MNHNS and SASEGT. CDR3 size: 14 residues.

The rearrangement uses TRBV7-2 and TRBJ2-5; 8 nucleotides line up with TRBD1. CDR3 length equals 15 residues. CDR1 SGHTA and CDR2 FQGNSA come from the germline V gene. The V gene end was trimmed by 5 bases and the J gene end by 5 bases; junction bases not matched to a gene: 10. This chain's CDR3 is CASSQNQGARETQYF. DNA of the CDR3: TGTGCCAGCAGCCAGAATCAGGGGGCTAGGGAGACCCAGTACTTC.

CDR3 DNA: TGCGCCAGCAGTCCGGACAGGGGGGTAGATACCCAAGAGACCCAGTACTTC. Translation: CASSPDRGVDTQETQYF. This chain joins TRBV23-1 and TRBJ2-5, with 10 bases that match TRBD1. TRBV23-1 is labeled an ORF, and its function is uncertain. The length of the CDR3 is 17 residues. J was trimmed by 1 base and V by 4 bases; bases with no gene match: 9.

The chain recombines TRBV10-3 with TRBJ1-6, with TRBD1 matching over 7 bases. The V segment lost 11 bases and the J segment 14 bases; nucleotides outside the gene matches: 12. Germline V lookup: CDR1 ENHRY, CDR2 SYGVKD. The CDR3 is made up of 12 amino acids. CDR3 residues: CAVRQGEVTLHF. The CDR3 region has the DNA TGTGCCGTTCGACAGGGAGAGGTCACCCTCCACTTT.

The chain combines TRBV5-1 with TRBJ2-3, with D possibly TRBD1 on 8 matching bases. The V and J ends lost 4 bases and 6 bases respectively, with 18 bases between them. Germline CDR1 is SGHRS and CDR2 is YFSETQ. This CDR3 has 15 amino acids. In nucleotides, the CDR3 is TGCGCCAGCAGCGATGGACAGGGAGGGTTTGATACGCAGTATTTT. This codes for CASSDGQGGFDTQYF.

This rearrangement joins TRBV18 to TRBJ1-5; D is possibly TRBD1 (5 bases). V lost 2 bases and J 3 bases, leaving 8 bases between the germline ends. There are 14 residues in the CDR3. Germline CDR1 is KGHSH and CDR2 is LQKENI. This CDR3 reads CASSPEQVNQPQHF. In DNA form, the CDR3 reads TGTGCCAGCTCACCAGAACAGGTCAATCAGCCCCAGCATTTT.

The chain joins TRBV18 to TRBJ1-1; unclear D gene. Per the germline V gene, CDR1 is KGHSH and CDR2 is LQKENI. V lost 2 bases and J 2 bases, leaving 21 bases between the germline ends. The CDR3 is 18 amino acids. The CDR3 bases are TGTGCCAGCTCACCATCTATCCGGGGTTCAGGTGGAAACACTGAAGCTTTCTTT. As protein: CASSPSIRGSGGNTEAFF.

CDR3 coding DNA: TGTGCCAGCAGCCAGGGGACAGGGGAGAATTCACCCCTCCACTTT. Its translation: CASSQGTGENSPLHF. The rearrangement links TRBV3-1 (or the pseudogene TRBV3-2) to TRBJ1-6; 10 nucleotides match TRBD1. Germline V CDR1 and CDR2: LGHDT, YNNKEL (reference sequence). This CDR3 spans 15 amino acids. Trimming took 3 bases from V and 7 from J; bases not matched to a gene: 3.

In DNA, the CDR3 is TGTGCCAGCAGTGTAGGACAGACCACAGATACGCAGTATTTT. It codes for CASSVGQTTDTQYF. This rearrangement joins TRBV2 to TRBJ2-3; a possible D gene is TRBD1 (6 bases). Germline CDR1 is SNHLY and CDR2 is FYNNEI. This CDR3 is built from 14 residues. Deletions cut 4 bases from V and 2 bases from J, with 10 bases between.

The chain recombines TRBV6-6 with TRBJ1-2; TRBD1 matches at 7 bases. The J segment lost 8 bases and the V segment lost 2 bases, leaving 5 bases of the junction unmatched. The CDR3 runs 13 residues. Germline values: CDR1 MNHNY, CDR2 SVGAGI (reference sequence). CDR3 residues: CASSYEGAIGYTF. The CDR3 DNA follows: TGTGCCAGCAGTTACGAGGGGGCGATCGGCTACACCTTC.

Only a few counts were recorded for this clone. The chain couples TRBV5-4 to TRBJ2-7; D call uncertain. Germline V gives CDR1 SGHNT, CDR2 YYREEE (reference sequence). The CDR3 extends over 12 amino acids. Trimming removed 4 bases at V and 5 bases at J, with 10 bases between. The CDR3 DNA reads TGTGCCAGCAGCCCCCCTCCCGACGAGCAGTACTTC. This gives the protein CASSPPPDEQYF.

Regarding this clone: An end of the junction differs from the germline gene, which may be a read error. This chain joins TRBV3-1 (or the pseudogene TRBV3-2) and TRBJ2-2, with D tentatively TRBD2 (7 bases). Germline V gene data show CDR1 as LGHDT and CDR2 as YNNKEL (reference sequence). The CDR3 spans 15 residues. The CDR3 nucleotides are TGTCCCAGCAGCCAAGGGGGGGGCAACACCGGGGAGCTGTTTTTT. Amino acids: CPSSQGGGNTGELFF.

There are many counts of this clone. CDR3 nucleotide sequence: TGTGCCAGCCGTAGACAGGGAGAAAGAAACACCATATATTTT. Amino acid sequence: CASRRQGERNTIYF. This chain links TRBV7-9 with TRBJ1-3, with TRBD1 identical over 7 bases. V was pared by 8 bases and J by 5 bases, with 9 bases of the junction left unmatched. Looked up from germline, CDR1 is SEHNR and CDR2 is FQNEAQ (reference sequence). The CDR3 is 14 amino acids. The full variable domain, its missing parts supplied by reference TRBV7-9 and TRBJ1-3, is DTGVSQNPRHKITKRGQNVTFRCDPISEHNRLYWYRQTLGQGPEFLTYFQNEAQLEKSRLLSDRFSAERPKGSFSTLEIQRTEQGDSAMYLCASRRQGERNTIYFGEGSWLTVV.

V usage is TRBV19 and J usage is TRBJ2-5, with a possible D match to TRBD1 (6 bases). The germline CDR1 and CDR2 sequences are LNHDA and SQIVND (reference sequence). The CDR3 runs 13 residues. The germline V and J ends were trimmed by 6 bases and 1 base, with 9 bases remaining between them. The CDR3 region has the DNA TGTGCCAGTAGCCCAGGGGTCCAAGAGACCCAGTACTTC. Its protein is CASSPGVQETQYF. The full variable domain, with the rest looked up from reference TRBV19 and TRBJ2-5, is DGGITQSPKYLFRKEGQNVTLSCEQNLNHDAMYWYRQDPGQGLRLIYYSQIVNDFQKGDIAEGYSVSREKKESFPLTVTSAQKNPTAFYLCASSPGVQETQYFGPGTRLLVL.

The chain uses TRBV5-1 and TRBJ2-1; 9 bases agree with TRBD1. This CDR3 is built from 18 residues. The J segment lost 7 bases and the V segment lost 0 bases, leaving 14 bases of the junction unmatched. Germline loops: CDR1 SGHRS, CDR2 YFSETQ. The CDR3 DNA reads as TGCGCCAGCAGCTTGGAGGACAGGGGTTTCGGGTTCAGTAATGAGCAGTTCTTC. The encoded protein is CASSLEDRGFGFSNEQFF. Based on the CDR3 plus reference TRBV5-1 and TRBJ2-1, the full variable domain is KAGVTQTPRYLIKTRGQQVTLSCSPISGHRSVSWYQQTPGQGLQFLFEYFSETQRNKGNFPGRFSGRQFSNSRSEMNVSTLELGDSALYLCASSLEDRGFGFSNEQFFGPGTRLTVL.

The chain combines TRBV4-1 with TRBJ1-3; TRBD1 matches at 10 bases. This CDR3 spans 18 amino acids. Germline CDR1 reads MGHRA; CDR2 reads YSYEKL. The trim removed 2 bases at V and 3 bases at J, leaving 10 bases unmatched. The CDR3 DNA is TGCGCCAGCAGCCAACTGAGGACAGGGGGGGTTAATGGAAACACCATATATTTT. This translates into CASSQLRTGGVNGNTIYF.

This clone was seen a few times. The chain recombines TRBV9 with TRBJ1-1, with 7 positions matching TRBD1. There are 13 residues in the CDR3. The germline CDR1 and CDR2 sequences are SGDLS and YYNGEE. The trim removed 3 bases at V and 9 bases at J, leaving 8 bases unmatched. CDR3 sequence reads: CASSERQGGQAFF. The CDR3 DNA sequence: TGTGCCAGCAGCGAAAGACAGGGCGGACAAGCTTTCTTT.

The chain couples TRBV7-2 to TRBJ1-2; 9 positions match TRBD1. Losses at the gene ends were 5 bases for V and 8 bases for J; bases not matched to a gene: 18. Germline CDR1 reads SGHTA; CDR2 reads FQGNSA. This CDR3 contains 17 residues. The CDR3 DNA sequence: TGTGCCAGCAGCCCCGTGGGGACAGGGAGCTTAGGGGAGGGCTACACCTTC. This gives the protein CASSPVGTGSLGEGYTF.

The gene calls are TRBV19 and TRBJ1-3; the D is unclear. Germline CDR1 and CDR2: LNHDA and SQIVND (reference sequence). This CDR3 has 16 amino acids. The V gene lost 3 bases and the J gene lost 0 bases, with 12 bases spanning the gap. This CDR3 is CASSMEAHYSGNTIYF. CDR3 sequence (DNA): TGTGCCAGTAGTATGGAGGCGCACTACTCTGGAAACACCATATATTTT.

V is TRBV9 and J is TRBJ2-2; the match to TRBD2 covers 7 bases. V was clipped by 4 bases and J by 2 bases; unmatched bases: 8. CDR3 length: 16 amino acids. Germline V gene sequence: CDR1 SGDLS, CDR2 YYNGEE. The CDR3 reads CASSLGPGGNTGELFF. DNA of the CDR3: TGTGCCAGCAGCCTAGGGCCGGGGGGAAACACCGGGGAGCTGTTTTTT.